A single sample is the source of the 18 T cell receptor beta chains below, sequenced in a study of human T cells and chemical hapten exposure. Time point: patch test 2, 6 weeks after DPC sensitization. Documented treatment: therapeutic diphenylcyclopropenone sensitization with weekly scalp DPC. TCRdb used MiXCR to reprocess the RACE reads, holding one entry per CDR3 protein. The sample holds about 400,000 distinct CDR3 sequences, roughly 6.3% seen once. The specimen was whole blood, collected in connection with sensitization to the hapten diphenylcyclopropenone (DPC). These receptors were taken from a woman in her late teens or twenties with alopecia areata. Some clones in this sample may be carry-over from other donors' samples.

This clonotype appeared many times. The chain couples TRBV4-1 to TRBJ2-7; D unclear. This CDR3 has 13 amino acids. CDR1 MGHRA and CDR2 YSYEKL come from the germline V gene. Trimming cost V 3 bases and J 6 bases, with 12 bases left between them. In nucleotides, the CDR3 is TGCGCCAGCAGCCAGCGCCCTGGAGCCGAGCAGTACTTC. It encodes CASSQRPGAEQYF.

This clonotype was found many times. V gene TRBV7-2 combines with J gene TRBJ1-4, with 7 positions matching TRBD1. V lost 4 bases and J lost 3; bases outside the gene matches: 2. The length of the CDR3 is 14 residues. The V gene's germline CDR1 is SGHTA and CDR2 FQGNSA. This CDR3 is CASSYQGANEKLFF. In DNA, the CDR3 is TGTGCCAGCAGCTACCAGGGGGCTAATGAAAAACTGTTTTTT. Supplemented by reference TRBV7-2 and TRBJ1-4, the full variable domain reads GAGVSQSPSNKVTEKGKDVELRCDPISGHTALYWYRQSLGQGLEFLIYFQGNSAPDKSGLPSDRFSAERTGGSVSTLTIQRTQQEDSAVYLCASSYQGANEKLFFGSGTQLSVL.

This clonotype appeared a few times. V is TRBV5-1 and J is TRBJ1-5; 10 positions agree with TRBD1. Germline CDR1 SGHRS, CDR2 YFSETQ. The CDR3 has 16 amino acids. J was trimmed by 0 bases and V by 4 bases; bases with no gene match: 4. As DNA, the CDR3 is TGCGCCAGCAGCCCGGGGACAGGGGATAGCAATCAGCCCCAGCATTTT. This codes for CASSPGTGDSNQPQHF.

The table lists this clonotype with many counts. The chain recombines TRBV2 with TRBJ1-1; the D is unclear. Trimming pared 6 bases from V and 2 bases from J, leaving 13 bases between. Germline values: CDR1 SNHLY, CDR2 FYNNEI. The CDR3 sequence is 14 residues long. CDR3 nucleotides: TGTGCCAGCAGAAAAGAGGGCAGAAACACTGAAGCTTTCTTT. This codes for CASRKEGRNTEAFF.

This clonotype was seen many times. Without the conserved terminal phenylalanine or tryptophan, this CDR3 likely stems from a read error. The limits of the CDR3 on the DNA are not certain, so only TCRdb's listed CDR3 is given. This chain joins TRBV6-5 and TRBJ2-1; the DNA was not used to check the table's D call, TRBD1. From its first to its last residue, the CDR3 has 10 amino acids. Germline CDR1 reads MNHEY; CDR2 reads SVGAGI. The chain's CDR3 is CASSHIPGQE.

In its sample, this clonotype was seen a few times. CDR3 sequence: CASSQVADTQYF. The CDR3 DNA reads as TGCGCCAGCAGCCAAGTCGCGGATACGCAGTATTTT. The genes are TRBV4-1 and TRBJ2-3; D remains unclear. In germline, CDR1 is MGHRA, CDR2 YSYEKL. The CDR3 has 12 residues. V gave up 1 base and J gave up 6 bases, with 5 bases separating them.

The V and J genes are TRBV5-6 and TRBJ2-6; the D gene is possibly TRBD1 (5 bases). The V end was cut by 4 bases, the J end by 0 bases, with 11 bases between. Germline V gene lookup returns CDR1 SGHDT and CDR2 YYEEEE. The CDR3 consists of 16 residues. CDR3 coding DNA: TGTGCCAGCAGCGACCGACAGATCTCTGGGGCCAACGTCCTGACTTTC. Amino acid sequence: CASSDRQISGANVLTF.

The V call is TRBV3-1, the J call TRBJ2-1; tentatively, D is TRBD2 (6 bases). Germline V gene data show CDR1 as LGHDT and CDR2 as YNNKEL (reference sequence). The CDR3 extends over 18 amino acids. V dropped 4 bases and J dropped 0 bases, with 19 bases sitting between them. CDR3 protein: CASSPKAFRGNSYNEQFF. For the CDR3, the DNA is TGTGCCAGCAGCCCCAAGGCCTTCCGGGGGAACTCCTACAATGAGCAGTTCTTC.

This clonotype was seen a handful of times. V gene TRBV7-2 combines with J gene TRBJ1-2, with D hard to call. The germline V gene encodes CDR1 SGHTA and CDR2 FQGNSA. V was trimmed by 4 bases and J by 2 bases, leaving 14 bases between them. The length of the CDR3 is 15 residues. The CDR3 region has the DNA TGTGCCAGCAGCTCTCTACGGGGAGCCAACTATGGCTACACCTTC. Amino acid sequence: CASSSLRGANYGYTF. The complete variable domain, with remaining parts taken from reference TRBV7-2 and TRBJ1-2, reads GAGVSQSPSNKVTEKGKDVELRCDPISGHTALYWYRQSLGQGLEFLIYFQGNSAPDKSGLPSDRFSAERTGGSVSTLTIQRTQQEDSAVYLCASSSLRGANYGYTFGSGTRLTVV.

Points on this clonotype: This could be a read error, since a much larger clone is one nucleotide away. V usage is TRBV9 and J usage is TRBJ2-3; no clear D gene. This CDR3 is built from 13 residues. Per the germline V gene, CDR1 is SGDLS and CDR2 is YYNGEE. In DNA form, the CDR3 reads TGTGCCAGCAGCGTAGCAAGTTCAGATATGCAGTATTTT. Protein product: CASSVASSDMQYF.

This clonotype was seen repeatedly, ten times or more. The rearrangement uses TRBV24-1 and TRBJ1-1; no reliable D call. This CDR3 comprises 13 residues. Germline loops: CDR1 KGHDR, CDR2 SFDVKD. Trimming removed 2 bases at V and 1 base at J, with 4 bases between. The CDR3 coding sequence is TGTGCCACCAGTGATTACGGGAACACTGAAGCTTTCTTT. Translation: CATSDYGNTEAFF.

This clonotype was recorded many times. V gene TRBV12-5 combines with J gene TRBJ1-1; D may be TRBD1 (6 bases). Germline V CDR1 and CDR2: LGHNT, FRNRAP. Trimming left V 6 bases short and J 1 base short, with 6 bases between. The CDR3 has 12 amino acids. CDR3 nucleotide sequence: TGTGCTAGTGGACAGGGGAACACTGAAGCTTTCTTT. Amino acid sequence: CASGQGNTEAFF.

The rearrangement links TRBV20-1 to TRBJ2-7; 8 bases are shared with TRBD1. This CDR3 has 13 residues. Trimming cost V 4 bases and J 4 bases; bases outside gene matches: 6. CDR1 and CDR2 from the germline V gene are DFQATT and SNEGSKA (reference sequence). The CDR3 region is CSAKGQGLYEQYF. CDR3 nucleotide sequence: TGCAGTGCTAAAGGACAGGGATTATACGAGCAGTACTTC.

This clonotype was seen ten or more times. The chain couples TRBV6-5 to TRBJ1-1; 7 nucleotides agree with TRBD1. CDR1 is MNHEY and CDR2 is SVGAGI in the germline V gene. The trim removed 6 bases at V and 4 bases at J, leaving 17 bases unmatched. The CDR3 contains 17 residues. The DNA for the CDR3 is TGTGCCAGCAGCCCTGGGGGAAGGGGGCCTGGAAGCACTGAAGCTTTCTTT. Amino acids: CASSPGGRGPGSTEAFF.

This clonotype has just a few counts. The CDR3 DNA follows: TGTGCCAGCAGCCAAGATACCGGGGCCTACAATGAGCAGTTCTTC. Encoded protein: CASSQDTGAYNEQFF. V and J are TRBV3-1 and TRBJ2-1, with a weak D call TRBD2 (5 bases). The V end lost 0 bases, the J end lost 2 bases, and 8 bases lay between the germline ends. CDR3 length: 15 residues. Germline V lookup: CDR1 LGHDT, CDR2 YNNKEL (reference sequence).

This clonotype was seen a handful of times. This chain links TRBV27 with TRBJ1-4; D remains unclear. V gave up 5 bases and J gave up 0 bases, with 10 bases separating them. The CDR3 has 15 amino acids. Germline CDR1 reads MNHEY; CDR2 reads SMNVEV (reference sequence). For the CDR3, the DNA is TGTGCCAGCAGTAGGGCCCGGACAACTAATGAAAAACTGTTTTTT. This translates into CASSRARTTNEKLFF. The whole variable domain, remainder taken from reference TRBV27 and TRBJ1-4, is EAQVTQNPRYLITVTGKKLTVTCSQNMNHEYMSWYRQDPGLGLRQIYYSMNVEVTDKGDVPEGYKVSRKEKRNFPLILESPSPNQTSLYFCASSRARTTNEKLFFGSGTQLSVL.

The chain has TRBV5-1 and TRBJ2-5; 8 bases are shared with TRBD1. The trim removed 0 bases at V and 7 bases at J, leaving 5 bases unmatched. Germline values: CDR1 SGHRS, CDR2 YFSETQ. The CDR3 loop spans 14 amino acids. The CDR3 DNA sequence: TGCGCCAGCAGCTTGGCAGGGGGCGCCGTGACCCAGTACTTC. It yields the protein CASSLAGGAVTQYF.

This clonotype was counted at least ten times. J is TRBJ1-4 and V is TRBV7-9; 10 bases line up with TRBD1. The CDR3 loop spans 16 amino acids. V lost 0 bases and J lost 8; bases outside the gene matches: 6. Per the germline V gene, CDR1 is SEHNR and CDR2 is FQNEAQ (reference sequence). The CDR3 region is CASSLAPGTGVEKLFF. The DNA of the CDR3 is TGTGCCAGCAGCTTAGCCCCCGGGACAGGGGTCGAAAAACTGTTTTTT.